One T cell receptor beta chain is described in this entry. The sample belongs to a study of beta chain features in type 1 diabetes. Expressed TCRB transcripts got sequenced, as all isolated RNA was reverse transcribed. The table came from immunoSEQ multiplex PCR; TCRdb's copy has only in-frame clones and leaves some out. The sample holds 200,000 to 250,000 clones, approximately 10% seen once. The V and J ends lost 2 bases and 10 bases respectively, with 15 bases between them. The germline V gene has CDR1 SNHLY and CDR2 FYNNEI. CDR3 size: 14 residues. The rearrangement links TRBV2 to TRBJ2-1; D is uncertain. The material sequenced was central memory CD4+ T cells from blood. This TCR came from a man younger than 35 in good health. CDR3: CASSESQIPLEQFF. The DNA of the CDR3 is TGTGCCAGCAGTGAAAGTCAGATCCCTCTGGAGCAGTTCTTC.